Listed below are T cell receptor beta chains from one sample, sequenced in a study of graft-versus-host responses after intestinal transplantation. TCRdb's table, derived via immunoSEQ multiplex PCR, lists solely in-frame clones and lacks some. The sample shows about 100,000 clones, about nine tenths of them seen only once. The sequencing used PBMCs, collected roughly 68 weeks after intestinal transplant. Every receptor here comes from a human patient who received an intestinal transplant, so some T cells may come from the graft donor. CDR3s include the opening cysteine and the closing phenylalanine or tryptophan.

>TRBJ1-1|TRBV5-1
CASSPLTGSTEAFF
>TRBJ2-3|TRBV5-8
CASSLEFFFPPGGFTDTQYF
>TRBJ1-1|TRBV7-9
CASSVGWGGDIGTEAFF
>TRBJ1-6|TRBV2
CASSGPSPLHF
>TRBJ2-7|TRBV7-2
CASSLGGEGWRQYF
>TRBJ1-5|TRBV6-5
CASSWAQQGGNQPQHF
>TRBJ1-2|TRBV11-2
CASSLIARTSYGYTF
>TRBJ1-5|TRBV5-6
CASSSGLQGPQHF
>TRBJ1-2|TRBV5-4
CASSLGGTNYGYTF
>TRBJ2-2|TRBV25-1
CASSERDYGELFF
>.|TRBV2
CASSEWGSRPGYEQYF
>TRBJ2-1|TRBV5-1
CASSWGQTLNEQFF
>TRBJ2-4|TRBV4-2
CASSHGETGIGAKNIQYF
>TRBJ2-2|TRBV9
CASSVGSPTGELFF
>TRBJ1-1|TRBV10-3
CAISESPGQGAEAFF
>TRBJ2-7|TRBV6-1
CATYEQYF
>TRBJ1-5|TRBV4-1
CASSQDGGAGQPQHF
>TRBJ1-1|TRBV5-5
CASSRTYTRLMNTEAFF
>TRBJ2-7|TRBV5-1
CASSADSYEQYF
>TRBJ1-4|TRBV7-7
CASSLVETGATNEKLFF
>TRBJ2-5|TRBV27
CASSLTSGGPGRRMTQYF
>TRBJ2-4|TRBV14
CASSQVSSLAKNIQYF
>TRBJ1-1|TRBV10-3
CAISASGNTEAFF
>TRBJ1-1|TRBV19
CASSSPTGGTEAFF
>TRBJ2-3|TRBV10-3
CAIRPGLVVDTQYF
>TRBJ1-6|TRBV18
CASSPTAELNSPLHF
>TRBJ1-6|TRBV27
CASSPHHNSPLHF
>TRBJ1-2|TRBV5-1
CASSLDGYGYTF
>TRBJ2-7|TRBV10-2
CASSESPNTYEQYF
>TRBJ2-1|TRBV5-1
CASSGLAGGSYNEQFF